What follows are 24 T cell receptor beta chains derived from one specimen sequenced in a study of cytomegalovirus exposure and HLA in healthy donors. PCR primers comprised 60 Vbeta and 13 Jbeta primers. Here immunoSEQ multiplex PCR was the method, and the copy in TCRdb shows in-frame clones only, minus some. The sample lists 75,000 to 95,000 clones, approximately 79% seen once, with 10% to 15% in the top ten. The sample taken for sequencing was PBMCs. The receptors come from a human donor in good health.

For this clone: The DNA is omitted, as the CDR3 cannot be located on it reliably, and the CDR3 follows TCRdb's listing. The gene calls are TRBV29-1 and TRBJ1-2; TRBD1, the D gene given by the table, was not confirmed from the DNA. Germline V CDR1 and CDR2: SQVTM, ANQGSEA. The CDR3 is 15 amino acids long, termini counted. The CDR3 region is CSALPVGRGIYGYPF.

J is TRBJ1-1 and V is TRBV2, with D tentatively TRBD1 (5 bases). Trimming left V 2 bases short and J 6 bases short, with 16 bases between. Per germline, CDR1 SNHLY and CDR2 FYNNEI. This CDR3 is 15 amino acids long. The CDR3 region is CASSERGRTSAEAFF. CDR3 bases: TGTGCCAGCAGTGAAAGGGGTAGAACATCGGCTGAAGCTTTCTTT.

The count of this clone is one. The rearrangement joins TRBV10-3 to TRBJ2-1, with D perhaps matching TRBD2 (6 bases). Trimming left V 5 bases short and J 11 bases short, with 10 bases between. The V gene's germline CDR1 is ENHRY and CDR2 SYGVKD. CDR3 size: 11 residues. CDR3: CAISSSGKQFF. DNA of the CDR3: TGTGCCATCAGTAGTAGCGGAAAGCAGTTCTTC.

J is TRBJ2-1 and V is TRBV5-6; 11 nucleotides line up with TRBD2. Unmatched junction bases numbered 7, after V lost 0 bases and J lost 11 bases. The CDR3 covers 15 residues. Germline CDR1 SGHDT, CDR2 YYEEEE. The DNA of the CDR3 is TGTGCCAGCAGCTTGGGCGGGACTAGCGGCTGTAAGCAGTTCTTC. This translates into CASSLGGTSGCKQFF.

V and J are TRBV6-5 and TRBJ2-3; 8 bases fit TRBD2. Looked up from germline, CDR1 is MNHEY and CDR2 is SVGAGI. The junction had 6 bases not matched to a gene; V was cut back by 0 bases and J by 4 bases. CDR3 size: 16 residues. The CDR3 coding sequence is TGTGCCAGCAGTTACTCGATGCGGGGGGTCGCAGATACGCAGTATTTT. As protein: CASSYSMRGVADTQYF.

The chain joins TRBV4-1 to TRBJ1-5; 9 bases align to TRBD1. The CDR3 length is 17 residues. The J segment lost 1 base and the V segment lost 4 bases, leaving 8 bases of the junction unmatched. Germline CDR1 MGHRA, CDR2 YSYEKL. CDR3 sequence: CASSREQGAVSNQPQHF. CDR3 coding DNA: TGCGCCAGCAGCCGGGAACAGGGGGCCGTCAGCAATCAGCCCCAGCATTTT.

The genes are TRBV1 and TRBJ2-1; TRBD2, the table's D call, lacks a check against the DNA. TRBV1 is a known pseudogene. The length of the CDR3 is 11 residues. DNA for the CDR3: TGCACCAGCTCGGGGGACCACGAGCAGTTCTTC. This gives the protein CTSSGDHEQFF.

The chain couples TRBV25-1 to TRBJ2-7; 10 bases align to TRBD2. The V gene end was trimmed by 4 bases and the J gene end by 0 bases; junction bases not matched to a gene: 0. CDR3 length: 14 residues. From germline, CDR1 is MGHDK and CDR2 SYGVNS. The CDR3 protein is CASSASGSSYEQYF. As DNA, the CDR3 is TGTGCCAGCAGTGCTAGCGGGAGCTCCTACGAGCAGTACTTC.

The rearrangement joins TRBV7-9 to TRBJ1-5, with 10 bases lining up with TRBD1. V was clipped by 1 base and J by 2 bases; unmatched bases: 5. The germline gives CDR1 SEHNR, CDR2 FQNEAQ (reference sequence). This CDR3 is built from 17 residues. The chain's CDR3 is CASSLGTGGRGNQPQHF. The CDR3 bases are TGTGCCAGCAGCTTAGGGACAGGGGGGAGAGGCAATCAGCCCCAGCATTTT. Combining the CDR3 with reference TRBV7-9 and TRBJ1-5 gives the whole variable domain DTGVSQNPRHKITKRGQNVTFRCDPISEHNRLYWYRQTLGQGPEFLTYFQNEAQLEKSRLLSDRFSAERPKGSFSTLEIQRTEQGDSAMYLCASSLGTGGRGNQPQHFGDGTRLSIL.

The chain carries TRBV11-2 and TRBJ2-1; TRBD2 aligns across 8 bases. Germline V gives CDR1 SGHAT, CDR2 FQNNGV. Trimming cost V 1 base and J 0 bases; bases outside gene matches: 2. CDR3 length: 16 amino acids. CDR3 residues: CASSLVAGFSYNEQFF. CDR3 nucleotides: TGTGCCAGCAGCTTAGTAGCGGGGTTCTCCTACAATGAGCAGTTCTTC.

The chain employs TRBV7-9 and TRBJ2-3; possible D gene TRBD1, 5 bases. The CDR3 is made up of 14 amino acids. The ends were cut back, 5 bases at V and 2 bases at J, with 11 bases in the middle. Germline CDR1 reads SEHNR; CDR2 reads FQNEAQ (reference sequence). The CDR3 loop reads CASSPPGFTDTQYF. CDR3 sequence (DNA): TGTGCCAGCAGCCCACCAGGGTTCACAGATACGCAGTATTTT.

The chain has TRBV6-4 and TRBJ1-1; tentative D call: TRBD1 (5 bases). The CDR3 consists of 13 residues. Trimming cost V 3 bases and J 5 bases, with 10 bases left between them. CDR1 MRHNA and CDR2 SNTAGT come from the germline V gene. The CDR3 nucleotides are TGTGCCAGCAGTGAAGAGGGGAGGACTGAAGCTTTCTTT. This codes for CASSEEGRTEAFF.

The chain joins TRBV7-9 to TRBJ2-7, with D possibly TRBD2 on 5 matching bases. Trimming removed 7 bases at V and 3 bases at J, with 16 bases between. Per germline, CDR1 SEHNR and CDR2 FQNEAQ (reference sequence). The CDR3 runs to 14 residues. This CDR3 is CASTLSGVHYEQYF. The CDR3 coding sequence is TGTGCCAGCACCCTATCCGGGGTACACTACGAGCAGTACTTC. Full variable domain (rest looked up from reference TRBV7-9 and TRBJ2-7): DTGVSQNPRHKITKRGQNVTFRCDPISEHNRLYWYRQTLGQGPEFLTYFQNEAQLEKSRLLSDRFSAERPKGSFSTLEIQRTEQGDSAMYLCASTLSGVHYEQYFGPGTRLTVT.

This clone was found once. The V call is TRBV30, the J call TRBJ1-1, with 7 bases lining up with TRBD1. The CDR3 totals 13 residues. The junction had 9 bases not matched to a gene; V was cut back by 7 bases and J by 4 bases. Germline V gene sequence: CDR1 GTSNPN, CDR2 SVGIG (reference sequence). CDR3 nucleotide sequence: TGTGCCTCCACGACAGGGCATAGCACTGAAGCTTTCTTT. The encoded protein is CASTTGHSTEAFF.

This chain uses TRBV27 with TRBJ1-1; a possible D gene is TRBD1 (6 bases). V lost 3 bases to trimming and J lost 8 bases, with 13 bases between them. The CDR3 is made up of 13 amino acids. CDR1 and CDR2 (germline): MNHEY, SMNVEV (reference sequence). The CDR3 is CASSFGQSEEAFF. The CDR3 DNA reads TGTGCCAGCAGTTTCGGACAGTCTGAGGAAGCTTTCTTT.

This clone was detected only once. Here the CDR3 DNA reads TGCGCCAGCAGCTTGGGAACAGGGTCCGCGGACTATGGCTACACCTTC. Its protein product is CASSLGTGSADYGYTF. This chain uses TRBV5-1 with TRBJ1-2; tentatively, D is TRBD1 (6 bases). The V end lost 0 bases, the J end lost 3 bases, and 15 bases lay between the germline ends. Germline lookup yields CDR1 SGHRS and CDR2 YFSETQ. This CDR3 is built from 16 residues. Based on the CDR3 plus reference TRBV5-1 and TRBJ1-2, the full variable domain is KAGVTQTPRYLIKTRGQQVTLSCSPISGHRSVSWYQQTPGQGLQFLFEYFSETQRNKGNFPGRFSGRQFSNSRSEMNVSTLELGDSALYLCASSLGTGSADYGYTFGSGTRLTVV.

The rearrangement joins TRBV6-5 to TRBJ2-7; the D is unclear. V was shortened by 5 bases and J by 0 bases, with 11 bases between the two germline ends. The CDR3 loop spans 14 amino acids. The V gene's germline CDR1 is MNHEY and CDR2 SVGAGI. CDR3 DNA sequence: TGTGCCAGCAGTACCCGGAGAACCTCCTACGAGCAGTACTTC. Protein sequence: CASSTRRTSYEQYF.

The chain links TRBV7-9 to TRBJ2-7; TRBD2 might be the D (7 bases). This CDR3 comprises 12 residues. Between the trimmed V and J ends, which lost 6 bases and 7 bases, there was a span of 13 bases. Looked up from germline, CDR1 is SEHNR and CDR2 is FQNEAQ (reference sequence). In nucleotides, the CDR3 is TGTGCCAGCAGGGGAGGGGGTGGTGAGCAGTACTTC. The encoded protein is CASRGGGGEQYF.

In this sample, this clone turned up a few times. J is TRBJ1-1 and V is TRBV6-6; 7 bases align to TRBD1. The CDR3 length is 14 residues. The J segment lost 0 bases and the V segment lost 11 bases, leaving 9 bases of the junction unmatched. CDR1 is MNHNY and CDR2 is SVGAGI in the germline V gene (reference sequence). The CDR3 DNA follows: TGTGCCCCGACAGGGATGTTCATGAACACTGAAGCTTTCTTT. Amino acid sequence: CAPTGMFMNTEAFF.

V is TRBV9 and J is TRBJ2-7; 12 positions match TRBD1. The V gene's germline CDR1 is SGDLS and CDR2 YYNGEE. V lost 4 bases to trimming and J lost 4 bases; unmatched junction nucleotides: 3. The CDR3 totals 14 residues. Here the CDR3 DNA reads TGTGCCAGCAGCACGGGACAGGGGGCTTACGAGCAGTACTTC. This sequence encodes CASSTGQGAYEQYF.

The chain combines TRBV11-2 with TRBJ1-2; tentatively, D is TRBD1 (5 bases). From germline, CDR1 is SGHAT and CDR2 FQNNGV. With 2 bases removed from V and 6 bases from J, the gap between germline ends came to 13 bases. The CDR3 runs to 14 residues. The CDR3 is CASSLKGTWDGYTF. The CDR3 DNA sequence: TGTGCCAGCAGCTTAAAAGGGACTTGGGATGGCTACACCTTC.

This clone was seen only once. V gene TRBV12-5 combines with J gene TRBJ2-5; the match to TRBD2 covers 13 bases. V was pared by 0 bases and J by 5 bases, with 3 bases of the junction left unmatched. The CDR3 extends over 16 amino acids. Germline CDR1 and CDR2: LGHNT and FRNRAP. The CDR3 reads CASGLVLAGGPETQYF. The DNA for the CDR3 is TGTGCTAGTGGTTTGGTACTAGCGGGGGGGCCGGAGACCCAGTACTTC.

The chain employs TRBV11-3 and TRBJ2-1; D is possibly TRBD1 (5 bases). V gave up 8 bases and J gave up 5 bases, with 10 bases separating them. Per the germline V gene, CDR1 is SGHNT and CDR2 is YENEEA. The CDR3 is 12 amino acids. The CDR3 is CASQAGNNEQFF. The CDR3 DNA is TGTGCCAGCCAAGCAGGGAACAATGAGCAGTTCTTC.

The chain's CDR3 is CASSRGMTSYEQYF. The CDR3 region has the DNA TGCGCCAGCAGCAGGGGTATGACCTCCTACGAGCAGTACTTC. This chain joins TRBV4-3 and TRBJ2-7, with a possible D match to TRBD1 (5 bases). Germline V gene sequence: CDR1 LGHNA, CDR2 YSLEER. This CDR3 is 14 amino acids long. Trimming removed 5 bases from V and 0 bases from J, with 11 bases in between.